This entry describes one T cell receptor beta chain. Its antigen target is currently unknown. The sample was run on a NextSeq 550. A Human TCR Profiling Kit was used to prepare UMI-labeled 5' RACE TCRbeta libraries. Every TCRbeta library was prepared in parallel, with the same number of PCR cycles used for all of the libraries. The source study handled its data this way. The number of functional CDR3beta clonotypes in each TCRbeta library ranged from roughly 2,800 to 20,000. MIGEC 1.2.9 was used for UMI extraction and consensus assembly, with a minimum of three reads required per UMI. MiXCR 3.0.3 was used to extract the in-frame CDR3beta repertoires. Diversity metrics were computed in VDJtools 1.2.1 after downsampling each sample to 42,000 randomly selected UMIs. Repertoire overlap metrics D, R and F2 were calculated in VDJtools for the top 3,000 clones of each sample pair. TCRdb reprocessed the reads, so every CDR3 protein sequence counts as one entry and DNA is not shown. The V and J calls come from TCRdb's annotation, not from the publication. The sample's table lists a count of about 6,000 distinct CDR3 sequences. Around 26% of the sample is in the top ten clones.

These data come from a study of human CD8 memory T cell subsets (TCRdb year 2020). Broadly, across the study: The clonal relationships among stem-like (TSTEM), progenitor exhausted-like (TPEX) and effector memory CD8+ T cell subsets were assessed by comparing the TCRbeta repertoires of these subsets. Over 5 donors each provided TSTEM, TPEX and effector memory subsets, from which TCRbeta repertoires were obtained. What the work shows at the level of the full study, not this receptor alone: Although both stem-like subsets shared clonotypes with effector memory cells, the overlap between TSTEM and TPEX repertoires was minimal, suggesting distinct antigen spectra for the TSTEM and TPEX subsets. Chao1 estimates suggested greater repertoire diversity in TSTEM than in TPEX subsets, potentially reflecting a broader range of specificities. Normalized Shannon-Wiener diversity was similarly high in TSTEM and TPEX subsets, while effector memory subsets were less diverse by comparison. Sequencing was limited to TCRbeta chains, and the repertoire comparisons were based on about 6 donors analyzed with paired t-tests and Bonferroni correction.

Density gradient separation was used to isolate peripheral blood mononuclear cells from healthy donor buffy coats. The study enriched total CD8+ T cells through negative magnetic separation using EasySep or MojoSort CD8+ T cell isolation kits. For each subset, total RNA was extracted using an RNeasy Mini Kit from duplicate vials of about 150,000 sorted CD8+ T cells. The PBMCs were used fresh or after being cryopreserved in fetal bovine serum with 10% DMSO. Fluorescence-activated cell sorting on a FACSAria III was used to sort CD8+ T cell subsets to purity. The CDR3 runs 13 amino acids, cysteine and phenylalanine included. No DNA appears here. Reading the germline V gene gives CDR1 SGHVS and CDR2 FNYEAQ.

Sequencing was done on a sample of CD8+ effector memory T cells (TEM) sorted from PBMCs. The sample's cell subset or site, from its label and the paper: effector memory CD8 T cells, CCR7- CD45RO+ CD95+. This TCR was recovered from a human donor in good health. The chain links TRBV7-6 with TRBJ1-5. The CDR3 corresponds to CASSSQGDQPQHF.